This T cell receptor beta chain was identified during a study of OX40 agonist ivuxolimab in advanced cancers. General study results and limits: Among some nonresponders, normalized T-cell clonal expansion was also low. The CD4+ and CD8+ T cells in the blood had expanded clonally by week 6 at 0.1 to 3.0 mg/kg. Among patients with partial responses at 0.1-3.0 mg/kg, clonal expansion was among the lowest.

Peripheral blood came from all dose cohorts at three timepoints. As for this clone: Its specificity is unknown.

The table came from immunoSEQ multiplex PCR; TCRdb's copy has only in-frame clones and leaves some out. The sample records 90,000 or so clones, around nine tenths being singletons. This CDR3 spans 15 amino acids. The V end lost 2 bases, the J end lost 2 bases, and 12 bases lay between the germline ends. The germline CDR1 and CDR2 sequences are SGHNT and YYREEE (reference sequence). The J gene is TRBJ2-3, the V gene TRBV5-4, with no clear D. The source of this sequence is an adult with an advanced solid tumor such as melanoma, head and neck, liver or kidney cancer. The sample was CD4+ or CD8+ T cells sorted from blood, taken in a trial of the OX40 agonist ivuxolimab. CDR3 sequence: CASSFGPPDTDTQYF. The CDR3 coding sequence is TGTGCCAGCAGCTTCGGGCCTCCGGACACAGATACGCAGTATTTT.